The 14 T cell receptor beta chains listed next were all sequenced from one sample in a study of blood T cell repertoires in COVID-19. TCRdb's copy holds only in-frame clones and misses some; the assay was immunoSEQ multiplex PCR. This sample has 50,000 to 70,000 clones, with 65% to 85% found just once. The specimen was peripheral blood. These TCRs come from a man at least 80 years old with COVID-19, enrolled during active disease.

This chain uses TRBV5-5 with TRBJ1-1; D uncertain. V lost 6 bases and J 5 bases, leaving 11 bases between the germline ends. CDR3 length equals 12 residues. Germline CDR1 is SGHKS and CDR2 is YYEKEE (reference sequence). CDR3 residues: CASTRASTEAFF. CDR3 sequence (DNA): TGTGCCAGCACTCGTGCGAGTACTGAAGCTTTCTTT.

The chain carries TRBV6-5 and TRBJ1-2; D is perhaps TRBD1 (6 bases). This CDR3 has 15 residues. V was cut by 5 bases and J by 4 bases, with 17 bases left in between. Per germline, CDR1 MNHEY and CDR2 SVGAGI. DNA of the CDR3: TGTGCCAGCAGTCGCGGGTCACAGGGTAGCTATGGCTACACCTTC. Its protein is CASSRGSQGSYGYTF.

This chain uses TRBV29-1 with TRBJ2-5, with D uncertain. V was clipped by 1 base and J by 7 bases, with 7 bases between them. CDR3 length equals 11 residues. CDR1 and CDR2 (germline): SQVTM, ANQGSEA. CDR3 DNA: TGCAGCGTTGAAGCTGGCGGGACCCAGTACTTC. Amino acid sequence: CSVEAGGTQYF.

This chain joins TRBV3-1 (or the pseudogene TRBV3-2) and TRBJ2-7; D perhaps matches TRBD1 (6 bases). V was shortened by 4 bases and J by 3 bases, with 16 bases between the two germline ends. The CDR3 has 15 residues. The germline V gene has CDR1 LGHDT and CDR2 YNNKEL (reference sequence). The CDR3 loop reads CASSPNLGQLYEQYF. The CDR3 coding sequence is TGTGCCAGCAGCCCCAATCTCGGACAGCTCTACGAGCAGTACTTC.

The V gene is TRBV24-1, the J gene TRBJ2-5; TRBD1 aligns across 10 bases. The germline gives CDR1 KGHDR, CDR2 SFDVKD. V shed 4 bases and J 5 bases; nucleotides not matched to a gene: 6. The CDR3 consists of 15 residues. CDR3 coding DNA: TGTGCCACCAGTGACCCGGGACAGGGGTGGGAGACCCAGTACTTC. Its translation is CATSDPGQGWETQYF.

V and J are TRBV2 and TRBJ1-1; D is unresolved. This CDR3 is 14 amino acids long. Trimming removed 3 bases from V and 0 bases from J, with 8 bases in between. CDR1 is SNHLY and CDR2 is FYNNEI in the germline V gene. CDR3 region: CASSDRSMNTEAFF. The CDR3 DNA is TGTGCCAGCAGTGACAGATCGATGAACACTGAAGCTTTCTTT.

The chain couples TRBV5-1 to TRBJ1-1; D not resolved. Germline V gene lookup returns CDR1 SGHRS and CDR2 YFSETQ. The CDR3 contains 14 residues. The V gene lost 1 base and the J gene lost 1 base, with 8 bases spanning the gap. CDR3 region: CASSLYQANTEAFF. CDR3 in DNA: TGCGCCAGCAGCTTGTATCAGGCGAACACTGAAGCTTTCTTT.

The chain uses TRBV5-1 and TRBJ1-6; 8 positions agree with TRBD1. The trim removed 3 bases at V and 6 bases at J, leaving 11 bases unmatched. CDR1 SGHRS and CDR2 YFSETQ come from the germline V gene. The CDR3 is 17 residues long. CDR3 coding DNA: TGCGCCAGCAGCTCACGATCAGACAGGGGACGTAATTCACCCCTCCACTTT. Protein product: CASSSRSDRGRNSPLHF.

This clone was seen more than once but under ten times. The chain combines TRBV29-1 with TRBJ2-2, with 7 bases lining up with TRBD1. Germline V CDR1 and CDR2: SQVTM, ANQGSEA. The J segment lost 0 bases and the V segment lost 8 bases, leaving 6 bases of the junction unmatched. This CDR3 contains 14 residues. As DNA, the CDR3 is TGCAGCTTTAAGGGGGCGACGAACACCGGGGAGCTGTTTTTT. Translated, it gives CSFKGATNTGELFF.

V usage is TRBV19 and J usage is TRBJ1-1; 10 nucleotides match TRBD1. Unmatched junction bases numbered 10, after V lost 0 bases and J lost 3 bases. The CDR3 totals 18 residues. CDR1 LNHDA and CDR2 SQIVND come from the germline V gene (reference sequence). The CDR3 DNA reads as TGTGCCAGTAGTATAGACCACCCGGGACAGGGGAGGGACACTGAAGCTTTCTTT. Its translation: CASSIDHPGQGRDTEAFF.

This CDR3 reads CSASFSNEQFF. The DNA for the CDR3 is TGCAGTGCTAGTTTCAGCAATGAGCAGTTCTTC. J is TRBJ2-1 and V is TRBV20-1, with unresolved D. The V and J ends lost 3 bases and 6 bases respectively, with 6 bases between them. Germline CDR1 and CDR2: DFQATT and SNEGSKA (reference sequence). This CDR3 is 11 amino acids long.

The chain employs TRBV24-1 and TRBJ1-2; 7 positions agree with TRBD1. CDR3 size: 17 residues. Germline CDR1 and CDR2: KGHDR and SFDVKD. V gave up 2 bases and J gave up 8 bases; unmatched junction bases: 16. In DNA, the CDR3 is TGTGCCACCAGTGATTCGACGCAGGGACAGAGTCTGGGGGGCTACACCTTC. It specifies CATSDSTQGQSLGGYTF.

This chain links TRBV2 with TRBJ1-4; a weak D match, TRBD1 (6 bases). The germline V and J ends were trimmed by 2 bases and 8 bases, with 12 bases remaining between them. CDR1 is SNHLY, CDR2 FYNNEI, per germline. The length of the CDR3 is 14 residues. The CDR3 here is CASSENRVGEKLFF. The CDR3 DNA reads as TGTGCCAGCAGTGAAAACAGGGTCGGGGAAAAACTGTTTTTT. Drawing the rest from reference TRBV2 and TRBJ1-4, the complete variable domain is EPEVTQTPSHQVTQMGQEVILRCVPISNHLYFYWYRQILGQKVEFLVSFYNNEISEKSEIFDDQFSVERPDGSNFTLKIRSTKLEDSAMYFCASSENRVGEKLFFGSGTQLSVL.

A word on this clone: This sample includes further DNA sequences coding for the same CDR3. V and J are TRBV5-4 and TRBJ2-5; D possibly corresponds to TRBD1 (6 bases). Germline V gives CDR1 SGHNT, CDR2 YYREEE (reference sequence). The CDR3 runs 14 residues. Trimming cost V 0 bases and J 5 bases, with 11 bases left between them. The CDR3 region is CASSLGGLEETQYF. Here the CDR3 DNA reads TGTGCCAGCAGCTTGGGGGGGCTAGAGGAGACCCAGTACTTC.